This T cell receptor beta chain is from a study of shared clonotypes between healthy human individuals. Study-wide points: Measured sharing among donors was expected to vary with sequencing depth. Non-shared clonotypes had lower generation probabilities than clonotypes shared by all four sorted-subset donors. Larger richness was generally estimated for naive than memory subsets. In having few donors, the study represented limited genetic and exposure-history diversity.

This clone was observed a handful of times. Its antigen is not identified. Measured with immunoSEQ multiplex PCR; TCRdb has only the in-frame clones, and not every one. The data show 2,500,000 or so clones, around 93% seen once. The specimen was naive CD4+ T cells from PBMCs. Noted subset: CD45RA+ positively selected. The TCR sequence derives from a man aged 18 to 29 in good health. Some clones in this sample may be carry-over from other donors' samples.

The CDR3 nucleotides are TGTGCCAGCTCACTTGGAGGGGTTGGGAACACTGAAGCTTTCTTT. Protein product: CASSLGGVGNTEAFF. The chain joins TRBV18 to TRBJ1-1; perhaps TRBD1 as D (5 bases). Trimming left V 4 bases short and J 1 base short, with 13 bases between. CDR3 length: 15 residues. Germline V CDR1 and CDR2: KGHSH, LQKENI. Based on the CDR3 plus reference TRBV18 and TRBJ1-1, the full variable domain is NAGVMQNPRHLVRRRGQEARLRCSPMKGHSHVYWYRQLPEEGLKFMVYLQKENIIDESGMPKERFSAEFPKEGPSILRIQQVVRGDSAAYFCASSLGGVGNTEAFFGQGTRLTVV.